This is a list of T cell receptor beta chains from one sample in a study of control samples from healthy donors and cancer patients. Data came from immunoSEQ multiplex PCR; TCRdb stores just in-frame clones and leaves some out. The sample has tens of thousands of clones; over 70% are singletons. Sequenced sample: blood. These receptors all stem from a man in his 70s in good health. Both conserved end residues are part of each CDR3. A D gene is named only where the DNA matches it firmly. Clone size is shown for a subset of rows, as once, few, many or a class of expanded clone.

j_call d_call v_call clone_size cdr3_nt cdr3_aa
TRBJ2-1 - TRBV4-1 few TGCGCCAGCAGCCAGATCCCATTGGTCGGGGAGCAGTTCTTC CASSQIPLVGEQFF
TRBJ2-1 TRBD2 TRBV10-2 - TGCGCCAGCAAGCTTTCGGGACTAGCGGGAGTGGATGAGCAGTTCTTC CASKLSGLAGVDEQFF
TRBJ2-5 TRBD1 TRBV18 - TGTGCCAGCTCTCTCGACAGGGCCAGGGGAGAGACCCAGTACTTC CASSLDRARGETQYF
TRBJ2-5 - TRBV4-1 once TGCGCCAGCAGCCAACCGCAATACCAGGGGGAGACCCAGTACTTC CASSQPQYQGETQYF
TRBJ1-5 - TRBV4-1 - TGCGCCAGCAGCCAAGCTGGACAGCGGGTGAATCAGCCCCAGCATTTT CASSQAGQRVNQPQHF
TRBJ1-5 - TRBV24-1 - TGTGCCACCAGTGATCCCCGAGGTGACTATAGCAATCAGCCCCAGCATTTT CATSDPRGDYSNQPQHF
TRBJ1-4 TRBD1 TRBV4-1 - TGCGCCAGCAGCCAAGCGGGACAGGAGTTTGCAACTAATGAAAAACTGTTTTTT CASSQAGQEFATNEKLFF
TRBJ1-6 - TRBV7-9 - TGTGCCAGCAGCTTAGATGGAAATTCACCCCTCCACTTT CASSLDGNSPLHF
TRBJ1-5 TRBD1 TRBV19 - TGTGCCAGCTCCTCGACAGGGCAAAATCAGCCCCAGCATTTT CASSSTGQNQPQHF
TRBJ2-5 - TRBV10-2 - TGCGCCAGCAGTGAGTCGTGGGGCGGGATTGGAGAGACCCAGTACTTC CASSESWGGIGETQYF
TRBJ2-1 TRBD2 TRBV7-2 - TGTGCCGAGAGGACTAGCGGGCACAATGAGCAGTTCTTC CAERTSGHNEQFF
TRBJ1-1 - TRBV7-8 - TGTGCCAGCAGCTTCGGACCTTTAGGCACTGAAGCTTTCTTT CASSFGPLGTEAFF
TRBJ1-4 TRBD1 TRBV18 - TGTGCCAGCTCACGACAGGGGTCTAATGAAAAACTGTTTTTT CASSRQGSNEKLFF
TRBJ2-2 TRBD2 TRBV5-1 - TGCGCCAGCAGCTTTCTAGCGGGGGTCACCGGGGAGCTGTTTTTT CASSFLAGVTGELFF
TRBJ2-1 - TRBV11-3 - TGTGCCAGCAGCTTAGATGACCTAGTTTCTCAGCAGTTCTTC CASSLDDLVSQQFF
TRBJ1-1 - TRBV19 - TGTGCCACCAGGGGATACAACACTGAAGCTTTCTTT CATRGYNTEAFF
TRBJ2-1 - TRBV20-1 - TGCAGTGTTATTAATAGTTTTTGGCAGTTCTTC CSVINSFWQFF
TRBJ2-1 TRBD1 TRBV4-1 - TGCGCCAGCAGCCAAGTAGGGGGCAGCTCCTACAATGAGCAGTTCTTC CASSQVGGSSYNEQFF
TRBJ2-1 TRBD2 TRBV5-5 - TGTGCCAGCAGCCAGGGACTAGGAGCGATTAATGAGCAGTTCTTC CASSQGLGAINEQFF
TRBJ1-1 - TRBV11-3 - TGTGCCAGCGGTGGGACGGTCACTGAAGCTTTCTTT CASGGTVTEAFF
TRBJ2-2 TRBD1 TRBV30 - TGTGCCTGGAGTGCAGGGGGCTCCGGGGAGCTGTTTTTT CAWSAGGSGELFF
TRBJ2-7 TRBD2 TRBV2 - TGTGCCAGCAGTGGCACGGCGGGGGACGAGCAGTACTTC CASSGTAGDEQYF
TRBJ2-3 - TRBV5-1 - TGCGCCAGCAGCTTCCTAACGCCCGACAGACCAGATACGCAGTATTTT CASSFLTPDRPDTQYF
TRBJ1-4 - TRBV6-1 - TGTGCCAGCAATCCGCTGGGGGGAGAAAAACTGTTTTTT CASNPLGGEKLFF
TRBJ1-2 TRBD1 TRBV11-2 - TGTGCCAGCAGCTTAACCGGACAGGGGGGTTATGGCTACACCTTC CASSLTGQGGYGYTF
TRBJ1-6 - TRBV19 - TGTGCCAGTAGAGATACGGGACGGTATAATTCACCCCTCCACTTT CASRDTGRYNSPLHF
TRBJ2-7 - TRBV24-1 - TGTGCCACCAGTAGCTGGGAGTCCCCTTACGAGCAGTACTTC CATSSWESPYEQYF
TRBJ2-7 - TRBV5-1 - TGCGCCAGCAGCTTGAACTACGGAGAGCAGTACTTC CASSLNYGEQYF
TRBJ2-7 - TRBV29-1 - TGCAGCGTTTATACGGGCTACGAGCAGTACTTC CSVYTGYEQYF
TRBJ1-2 - TRBV4-2 once TGTGCCAGCAGCCTCGGGGGGTGGGAGTATGGCTACACCTTC CASSLGGWEYGYTF
TRBJ1-2 - TRBV19 - TGTGCCAGTAGTACAGGAATTACAGTTAACTATGGCTACACCTTC CASSTGITVNYGYTF
TRBJ2-7 - TRBV28 once TGTGCCAGCAGTTCCGGGCGGGGTCGGAGCGAGCAGTACTTC CASSSGRGRSEQYF
TRBJ2-3 - TRBV30 - TGTGCCTGGAATGTAGCCGGCGGAACAGATACGCAGTATTTT CAWNVAGGTDTQYF
TRBJ2-7 TRBD1 TRBV11-2 - TGTGCCAGCAGCTTAGATCAGGGACAGGTCTACTCCTACGAGCAGTACTTC CASSLDQGQVYSYEQYF
TRBJ1-3 - TRBV20-1 - TGCAGTGCTAGTCTCCATCGGGACACCATATATTTT CSASLHRDTIYF
TRBJ1-4 TRBD1 TRBV14 - TGTGCCAGCAGCCAAGATCAGGGGGCGGGTGAAAAACTGTTTTTT CASSQDQGAGEKLFF
TRBJ2-1 TRBD2 TRBV24-1 - TGTGCCACCCCCTCGCCCCCGGCGCGGGAGGTTACTCCCTACAATGAGCAGTTCTTC CATPSPPAREVTPYNEQFF
TRBJ1-1 - TRBV3-1/TRBV3-2 few TGTGCCAGCAGCCATCAGGGATTCTCCCGGAGCACTGAAGCTTTCTTT CASSHQGFSRSTEAFF
TRBJ1-6 - TRBV10-3 - TGTGCCATCAGAACAGGAGATGATTCACCCCTCCACTTT CAIRTGDDSPLHF
TRBJ2-5 - TRBV27 once TGTGCCAGCAGTTTTGCAGGGTATACGACTCAAGAGACCCAGTACTTC CASSFAGYTTQETQYF
TRBJ2-6 - TRBV6-1 - TGTGCCAGCAGTGGGGGACCGGGCTCTGGGGCCAACGTCCTGACTTTC CASSGGPGSGANVLTF
TRBJ2-3 - TRBV7-9 - TGTGCCAGCAGCCCTGATACGGGGGGCCCTGATACGCAGTATTTT CASSPDTGGPDTQYF
TRBJ2-2 TRBD1 TRBV7-2 - TGTGCCAGCAGCTTACAGGGGGCCGTCGGGGAGCTGTTTTTT CASSLQGAVGELFF
TRBJ2-3 TRBD2 TRBV18 - TGTGCCAGCTCACCCCTTCGCGGGAGGCTTAGCACAGATACGCAGTATTTT CASSPLRGRLSTDTQYF
TRBJ2-6 - TRBV19 - TGTGCCAGTAGTAACATTCCCTCCGGGGCTGGGGCCAACGTCCTGACTTTC CASSNIPSGAGANVLTF
TRBJ2-5 - TRBV30 - TGTGCCTGGAGTGTCGACAGCGGGTCGCGAGAGACCCAGTACTTC CAWSVDSGSRETQYF
TRBJ2-5 TRBD2 TRBV27 - TGTGCCAGCAGTGCATGGGGAGGGGATGAGACCCAGTACTTC CASSAWGGDETQYF
TRBJ2-1 - TRBV5-1 once TGCGCCAGCAGCTTGGCAGGTAATGAGCAGTTCTTC CASSLAGNEQFF
TRBJ1-4 TRBD1 TRBV5-5 - TGTGCCAGCAGCGCAAGACAGGGAGTTGAAAAACTGTTTTTT CASSARQGVEKLFF
TRBJ1-5 TRBD1 TRBV7-2 - TGTGCCAGCAATAAGGGACAGGGAAATCAGCCCCAGCATTTT CASNKGQGNQPQHF
TRBJ1-4 TRBD1 TRBV7-2 - TGTGCCAGCAGTAGGGACAGGCATGAAAAACTGTTTTTT CASSRDRHEKLFF
TRBJ2-7 TRBD2 TRBV28 - TGTGCCAGCAGTGCTCCGGGACTAGCGGTGTACGAGCAGTACTTC CASSAPGLAVYEQYF
TRBJ1-2 - TRBV27 - TGTGCCAGCAGGTCCACTGGGGGCTATGGCTACACCTTC CASRSTGGYGYTF
TRBJ1-2 - TRBV27 - TGTGCCAGCAGTAACTGGGCCGCGGCTGGTGCCTATGGCTACACCTTC CASSNWAAAGAYGYTF
TRBJ1-1 - TRBV4-1 once TGCGCCAGCAGCCAAGGGCTACAGAGGGACACTGAAGCTTTCTTT CASSQGLQRDTEAFF